This record looks at one TCR beta chain sequence and its context. These data come from a study of blood T cell repertoires in COVID-19. Germline values: CDR1 SGHTA, CDR2 FQGTGA. This CDR3 is 16 amino acids long. J was trimmed by 4 bases and V by 2 bases; bases with no gene match: 7. The authors' processing: Nucleated cell number was recorded as an estimate derived from reference gene primer amplification. Method: immunoSEQ multiplex PCR; TCRdb's copy keeps in-frame clones and lacks some. V and J calls and clone size come straight from that table; D and trimming were deduced from the DNA. The sample lists about 330,000 clones, 80% to 95% occurring once. Recovered status applied to Cohort 3 donors who had two consecutive negative PCRs. It also applied to those with clearance or with symptom resolution.

The receptor comes from a woman in her 30s who had recovered from COVID-19. The V and J genes are TRBV7-3 and TRBJ2-3, with 9 bases matching TRBD2. The specimen was PBMCs or T cells enriched from blood (not recorded which). CDR3 sequence (DNA): TGTGCCAGCAGCTTAGTTGGTAGCGGGAGCCCAGATACGCAGTATTTT. This encodes CASSLVGSGSPDTQYF.